Listed here are 12 T cell receptor beta chains from one sample, sequenced in a study of T cells in Graves' hyperthyroidism and ophthalmopathy. TCR beta CDR3 regions were amplified from RNA. RT-PCR in the first round (using the HTBI primer set) targeted the TCR CDR3. TCRdb reprocessed the multiplex PCR reads with MiXCR, giving one entry per CDR3 protein. Of roughly 570,000 distinct CDR3 sequences detected, about a sixth appear once; the ten largest clones hold approximately 7%. The sequencing sample was made of blood. The receptors derive from a woman in her thirties with Graves' hyperthyroidism.

About this clonotype: Being one base from a much bigger clone, this may be a read error. The chain uses TRBV18 and TRBJ2-7, with D possibly matching TRBD1 (6 bases). The germline gives CDR1 KGHSH, CDR2 LQKENI. This CDR3 has 14 residues. Between the trimmed V and J ends, which lost 5 bases and 7 bases, there was a span of 18 bases. CDR3 protein: CASSSPTGTGEQYF. DNA for the CDR3: TGTGCCAGCTCATCGCCGACAGGAACCGGGGAGCAGTACTTC.

This clonotype was detected a few times. The chain combines TRBV20-1 with TRBJ1-5, with a weak D call TRBD1 (5 bases). This CDR3 is 13 amino acids long. Germline CDR1 DFQATT, CDR2 SNEGSKA (reference sequence). The V gene lost 3 bases and the J gene lost 7 bases, with 13 bases spanning the gap. CDR3 nucleotides: TGCAGTGCTAGTTCCGGGGAGGGGCAGCCCCAGCATTTT. It translates to CSASSGEGQPQHF.

The J gene is TRBJ2-1, the V gene TRBV20-1; the D gene is possibly TRBD1 (6 bases). Trimming took off 0 bases at V and 9 bases at J, with 18 bases between the two ends. CDR1 and CDR2 (germline): DFQATT, SNEGSKA (reference sequence). This CDR3 spans 15 amino acids. CDR3 coding DNA: TGCAGTGCTAGAGATACCGACAGAGTAGGGGGTGAGCAGTTCTTC. It translates to CSARDTDRVGGEQFF.

This clonotype has a count of ten or more. J is TRBJ2-7 and V is TRBV3-1; 9 positions agree with TRBD2. V gave up 1 base and J gave up 2 bases; unmatched junction bases: 3. The CDR3 has 15 residues. Per the germline V gene, CDR1 is LGHDT and CDR2 is YNNKEL (reference sequence). The CDR3 DNA sequence: TGTGCCAGCAGCCAAGGAATAGCGGGAGCCTACGAGCAGTACTTC. Translation gives CASSQGIAGAYEQYF.

The V call is TRBV7-2, the J call TRBJ2-3, with 7 bases identical to TRBD2. The CDR3 has 17 residues. The J segment lost 0 bases and the V segment lost 5 bases, leaving 11 bases of the junction unmatched. Germline lookup yields CDR1 SGHTA and CDR2 FQGNSA. The CDR3 region is CASSPIGRAASTDTQYF. As DNA, the CDR3 is TGTGCCAGCAGCCCTATAGGGAGGGCGGCTAGCACAGATACGCAGTATTTT.

This clonotype has just a few counts. The genes are TRBV5-1 and TRBJ1-2; 8 nucleotides match TRBD1. Germline-derived CDR1 and CDR2 are SGHRS and YFSETQ. The J segment lost 3 bases and the V segment lost 3 bases, leaving 4 bases of the junction unmatched. CDR3 size: 14 residues. In nucleotides, the CDR3 is TGCGCCAGCAGCTACGGACAGGGTGACTATGGCTACACCTTC. Its translation is CASSYGQGDYGYTF.

The rearrangement joins TRBV20-1 to TRBJ1-1, with 9 bases lining up with TRBD1. Germline V gene sequence: CDR1 DFQATT, CDR2 SNEGSKA (reference sequence). Losses at the gene ends were 3 bases for V and 4 bases for J; bases not matched to a gene: 3. The CDR3 loop spans 13 amino acids. CDR3: CSARWDRATEAFF. The CDR3, as DNA: TGCAGTGCTAGGTGGGACAGGGCCACTGAAGCTTTCTTT.

The genes are TRBV5-1 and TRBJ1-6; unclear D gene. CDR3 size: 15 residues. Germline V gives CDR1 SGHRS, CDR2 YFSETQ. The germline V and J ends were trimmed by 2 bases and 10 bases, with 16 bases remaining between them. This chain's CDR3 is CASSFGIQGESPLHF. The DNA of the CDR3 is TGCGCCAGCAGCTTCGGGATACAAGGTGAATCACCCCTCCACTTT.

This clonotype appeared many times. The chain has TRBV2 and TRBJ1-1; no definite D call. Trimming pared 7 bases from V and 3 bases from J, leaving 12 bases between. The CDR3 runs 13 residues. Germline-derived CDR1 and CDR2 are SNHLY and FYNNEI. CDR3 nucleotides: TGTGCCAGCAATGCGAGGTCCCACACTGAAGCTTTCTTT. Its translation: CASNARSHTEAFF.

This clonotype was picked up a small number of times. J is TRBJ1-3 and V is TRBV11-2; no firm D call. CDR3 length: 19 amino acids. Trimming removed 6 bases at V and 0 bases at J, with 24 bases between. Germline lookup yields CDR1 SGHAT and CDR2 FQNNGV. Here the CDR3 DNA reads TGTGCCAGCAGAGATCTACTCAGGACTTCGGAGCTCTCTGGAAACACCATATATTTT. Amino acid sequence: CASRDLLRTSELSGNTIYF.

This clonotype was picked up many times. The chain has TRBV5-1 and TRBJ2-3; a weak D match, TRBD1 (5 bases). Looked up from germline, CDR1 is SGHRS and CDR2 is YFSETQ. The V end lost 0 bases, the J end lost 1 base, and 9 bases lay between the germline ends. There are 15 residues in the CDR3. Here the CDR3 reads CASSLDGHRTDTQYF. In DNA, the CDR3 is TGCGCCAGCAGCTTGGACGGACACCGCACAGATACGCAGTATTTT.

This clonotype was detected only a few times. The chain employs TRBV4-1 and TRBJ1-5; the D is unclear. This CDR3 contains 16 residues. The V and J ends lost 0 bases and 2 bases respectively, with 11 bases between them. Germline CDR1 MGHRA, CDR2 YSYEKL. For the CDR3, the DNA is TGCGCCAGCAGCCAAGATGAGGGCCGGGGCAATCAGCCCCAGCATTTT. Encoded protein: CASSQDEGRGNQPQHF.